Given below is one T cell receptor beta chain in context. The data originate from a study of T-cell reconstitution after alpha-beta-depleted transplantation in children. The TCRbeta library was prepared with unique molecular identifiers. TCRdb re-analysed the PCR reads in MiXCR, keeping a single row per CDR3 protein. The sample has some 280,000 distinct CDR3 sequences, 9.5% to 10% seen once. This CDR3 comprises 15 residues. The ends were cut back, 2 bases at V and 0 bases at J, with 11 bases in the middle. In germline, CDR1 is SGHRS, CDR2 YFSETQ. The TCR comes from a human donor who donated a stem cell graft to a child with SCID. The input for sequencing was PBMCs from the stem cell graft donor, taken from the stem cell graft. This chain links TRBV5-1 with TRBJ1-1; no firm D call. The CDR3 loop reads CASSFQSSMNTEAFF. CDR3 sequence (DNA): TGCGCCAGCAGCTTCCAGAGCTCAATGAACACTGAAGCTTTCTTT.